These 22 T cell receptor beta chains were sequenced from one sample in a study of neurological immune-mediated disorders. TCRdb reprocessed the 5' RACE reads with MiXCR, giving one entry per CDR3 protein. Of approximately 50,000 distinct CDR3 sequences in the sample, under 13% were seen once. Sequenced material: PBMCs. These receptors all stem from a man in his sixties or seventies with HTLV-1-associated myelopathy (HAM/TSP).

In this sample, this clonotype turned up many times. The chain uses TRBV20-1 and TRBJ2-1; 11 bases align to TRBD2. Germline trimming cut 1 base from V and 1 base from J; bases unmatched to any gene: 3. CDR1 is DFQATT and CDR2 is SNEGSKA in the germline V gene (reference sequence). The length of the CDR3 is 16 residues. CDR3 sequence reads: CSARATSGSSYNEQFF. CDR3 sequence (DNA): TGCAGTGCTAGAGCCACTAGCGGGAGTTCCTACAATGAGCAGTTCTTC.

This clonotype has ten or more counts. This chain connects TRBV20-1 to TRBJ2-7; tentatively, D is TRBD1 (5 bases). CDR1 is DFQATT and CDR2 is SNEGSKA in the germline V gene (reference sequence). The CDR3 sequence is 15 residues long. V shed 3 bases and J shed 2 bases, with 17 bases lying between them. CDR3 in DNA: TGCAGTGCTAGGTCAGGGCCTGCAGCCCCCTACGAGCAGTACTTC. It specifies CSARSGPAAPYEQYF.

Ten or more counts support this clonotype. The V call is TRBV7-6, the J call TRBJ2-1, with a possible D match to TRBD2 (5 bases). This CDR3 region has 13 residues. V was cut by 0 bases and J by 9 bases, with 9 bases left in between. CDR1 SGHVS and CDR2 FNYEAQ come from the germline V gene. CDR3 DNA: TGTGCCAGCAGCTTAGCGCGGGCGGGTGAGCAGTTCTTC. This gives the protein CASSLARAGEQFF.

The sample holds many counts of this clonotype. The chain has TRBV4-3 and TRBJ2-1; TRBD2 matches at 7 bases. The CDR3 runs to 15 residues. CDR1 LGHNA and CDR2 YSLEER come from the germline V gene. V lost 1 base to trimming and J lost 4 bases; unmatched junction nucleotides: 4. The CDR3 DNA follows: TGCGCCAGCAGCCAAGCAGCGGGGAGTTACAATGAGCAGTTCTTC. It yields the protein CASSQAAGSYNEQFF.

The chain recombines TRBV6-2 or TRBV6-3 with TRBJ2-7; D not certain. Trimming pared 4 bases from V and 1 base from J, leaving 8 bases between. The CDR3 runs to 13 residues. Germline V CDR1 and CDR2: MNHEY, SVGEGT. The CDR3: CASSLPASYEQYF. The DNA of the CDR3 is TGTGCCAGCAGTTTGCCCGCTTCCTACGAGCAGTACTTC.

This clonotype was seen many times. The chain links TRBV20-1 to TRBJ2-6; 9 nucleotides agree with TRBD1. Germline values: CDR1 DFQATT, CDR2 SNEGSKA (reference sequence). This CDR3 contains 17 residues. V shed 1 base, J shed 0 bases, and the junction held 4 bases outside the gene matches. The CDR3 loop reads CSARGGTGSSGANVLTF. The CDR3 bases are TGCAGTGCTAGAGGGGGGACAGGGTCCTCTGGGGCCAACGTCCTGACTTTC.

There are many counts of this clonotype. V and J are TRBV20-1 and TRBJ2-7; possibly TRBD2 for D (6 bases). CDR3 length: 12 residues. V gave up 7 bases and J gave up 2 bases, with 12 bases separating them. From germline, CDR1 is DFQATT and CDR2 SNEGSKA (reference sequence). In DNA form, the CDR3 reads TGCAGTGGGGAGGAATCGGCCTACGAGCAGTACTTC. Its translation is CSGEESAYEQYF.

This clonotype was counted ten times or more. J is TRBJ2-1 and V is TRBV7-8, with 8 bases matching TRBD2. V was pared by 5 bases and J by 1 base, with 4 bases of the junction left unmatched. Germline-derived CDR1 and CDR2 are SGHVS and FQNEAQ. CDR3 length: 15 amino acids. CDR3 sequence: CASSPREGSYNEQFF. In DNA form, the CDR3 reads TGTGCCAGCAGCCCTCGGGAGGGGTCCTACAATGAGCAGTTCTTC. Looking up the rest from reference TRBV7-8 and TRBJ2-1 gives the full variable domain: GAGVSQSPRYKVAKRGQDVALRCDPISGHVSLFWYQQALGQGPEFLTYFQNEAQLDKSGLPSDRFFAERPEGSVSTLKIQRTQQEDSAVYLCASSPREGSYNEQFFGPGTRLTVL.

This clonotype appeared many times. J is TRBJ1-6 and V is TRBV7-9; D uncertain. This CDR3 is built from 12 residues. Deletions cut 1 base from V and 11 bases from J, with 6 bases between. Germline CDR1 and CDR2: SEHNR and FQNEAQ (reference sequence). The CDR3 reads CASSLEAAPLHF. CDR3 in DNA: TGTGCCAGCAGCTTAGAGGCGGCACCCCTCCACTTT.

This clonotype was recorded many times. The chain carries TRBV7-2 and TRBJ1-1; weak D call: TRBD1 (5 bases). The V gene lost 8 bases and the J gene lost 1 base, with 11 bases spanning the gap. CDR1 is SGHTA, CDR2 FQGNSA, per germline. The CDR3 length is 13 residues. The CDR3 DNA is TGTGCCAGCGCCGGACACCCGAACACTGAAGCTTTCTTT. It specifies CASAGHPNTEAFF.

This clonotype occurred many times. The chain recombines TRBV5-4 with TRBJ2-4, with 7 bases that match TRBD1. This CDR3 region has 15 residues. Unmatched junction bases numbered 7, after V lost 2 bases and J lost 5 bases. Germline V CDR1 and CDR2: SGHNT, YYREEE (reference sequence). CDR3 amino acids: CASSLGGTGENIQYF. For the CDR3, the DNA is TGTGCCAGCAGCTTAGGGGGAACAGGGGAAAACATTCAGTACTTC.

This clonotype was counted ten times or more. The chain recombines TRBV7-2 with TRBJ2-5; tentative D call: TRBD1 (5 bases). The V gene lost 0 bases and the J gene lost 5 bases, with 16 bases spanning the gap. Germline CDR1 reads SGHTA; CDR2 reads FQGNSA. This CDR3 is built from 16 residues. CDR3 residues: CASSLAANTKGETQYF. The CDR3 nucleotides read TGTGCCAGCAGCTTAGCGGCGAACACAAAGGGGGAGACCCAGTACTTC.

The gene calls are TRBV5-1 and TRBJ2-3, with TRBD2 as a possible D gene (5 bases). CDR1 and CDR2 (germline): SGHRS, YFSETQ. CDR3 length: 12 residues. Trimming removed 0 bases at V and 11 bases at J, with 10 bases between. This CDR3 reads CASSLDRGLQYF. The CDR3 nucleotides are TGCGCCAGCAGCTTGGATCGGGGTTTGCAGTATTTT.

This clonotype occurred many times. The J gene is TRBJ2-1, the V gene TRBV12-3 or TRBV12-4; TRBD2 matches 9 bases. The CDR3 runs 14 residues. V was clipped by 0 bases and J by 10 bases; unmatched bases: 4. For the CDR3, the DNA is TGTGCCAGCAGTTTAGCGCGGGAGGGAAGGGAGCAGTTCTTC. Translation gives CASSLAREGREQFF.

This chain links TRBV7-6 with TRBJ1-6, with 8 bases identical to TRBD1. Germline CDR1 and CDR2: SGHVS and FNYEAQ. This CDR3 has 14 residues. Trimming cost V 5 bases and J 9 bases; bases outside gene matches: 6. CDR3 amino acids: CASSLDRGSSPLHF. For the CDR3, the DNA is TGTGCCAGCAGCCTCGACAGGGGATCTTCACCCCTCCACTTT.

The chain recombines TRBV18 with TRBJ2-5; D remains ambiguous. V lost 1 base and J lost 2, with 5 bases in between. The germline CDR1 and CDR2 sequences are KGHSH and LQKENI. This CDR3 comprises 13 residues. This CDR3 is CASSPRLQETQYF. The CDR3 DNA reads as TGTGCCAGCTCACCACGACTGCAAGAGACCCAGTACTTC.

This chain joins TRBV3-1 and TRBJ2-1; 11 nucleotides align to TRBD2. The J segment lost 10 bases and the V segment lost 3 bases, leaving 8 bases of the junction unmatched. This CDR3 is built from 15 residues. Germline V lookup: CDR1 LGHDT, CDR2 YNNKEL (reference sequence). CDR3 sequence: CASSHLAGGPREQFF. The CDR3 DNA reads TGTGCCAGCAGCCACTTAGCGGGAGGGCCAAGGGAGCAGTTCTTC.

At least ten counts were recorded for this clonotype. This chain uses TRBV7-7 with TRBJ2-1; possible D gene TRBD2, 6 bases. Germline CDR1 is SSHAT and CDR2 is FNYEAQ (reference sequence). V was clipped by 5 bases and J by 2 bases, with 13 bases between them. The CDR3 loop spans 15 amino acids. As DNA, the CDR3 is TGTGCCAGCAGCCCAAGGGACTCCCCCTACAATGAGCAGTTCTTC. This gives the protein CASSPRDSPYNEQFF.

This clonotype was seen repeatedly, ten times or more. The chain combines TRBV29-1 with TRBJ2-7; perhaps TRBD2 as D (5 bases). Germline V gives CDR1 SQVTM, CDR2 ANQGSEA. This CDR3 has 12 amino acids. Trimming shortened V by 6 bases and J by 5 bases, and 14 bases separated the two germline ends. In nucleotides, the CDR3 is TGCAGCGTACGGGATGACGGTAACGAGCAGTACTTC. The encoded protein is CSVRDDGNEQYF.

There are many counts of this clonotype. The chain is built from TRBV5-6 and TRBJ2-5; D unresolved. The CDR3 consists of 17 residues. Looked up from germline, CDR1 is SGHDT and CDR2 is YYEEEE. The germline V and J ends were trimmed by 4 bases and 0 bases, with 19 bases remaining between them. The CDR3 region is CASSPIRAATYQETQYF. In nucleotides, the CDR3 is TGTGCCAGCAGCCCCATACGGGCGGCCACGTACCAAGAGACCCAGTACTTC.

This clonotype was picked up many times. The chain combines TRBV6-5 with TRBJ2-3, with a tentative D call TRBD2 (6 bases). This CDR3 has 14 amino acids. The V gene's germline CDR1 is MNHEY and CDR2 SVGAGI. V was trimmed by 4 bases and J by 7 bases, leaving 15 bases between them. In nucleotides, the CDR3 is TGTGCCAGCAGTTTCACGACTAGTTCTAATACGCAGTATTTT. Translating it yields CASSFTTSSNTQYF.

This clonotype was observed many times. The chain employs TRBV12-3 or TRBV12-4 and TRBJ2-7, with 8 positions matching TRBD1. J gave up 6 bases and V 4 bases, and 8 bases lay outside the gene matches. The CDR3 length is 14 residues. The CDR3 region has the DNA TGTGCCAGCAGTTATCCGGGACAGGTAGGCGAGCAGTACTTC. Its protein product is CASSYPGQVGEQYF.